The clone carrying this TCR beta chain was observed once. The sample is drawn from a study of shared clonotypes between healthy human individuals. The germline CDR1 and CDR2 sequences are SEHNR and FQNEAQ (reference sequence). CDR3 length: 16 amino acids. V dropped 5 bases and J dropped 0 bases, with 14 bases sitting between them. Method: immunoSEQ multiplex PCR; TCRdb's copy keeps in-frame clones and lacks some. The sample records about 2,100,000 clones, about 92% being singletons. Naive CD8 cells lacked CD45RO, underwent positive selection for CCR7 and left out terminally differentiated effector memory CD45RA+ cells.

This receptor was taken from a man between 18 and 35 years old in good health. Some clones in this sample may be carry-over from other donors' samples. The V and J genes are TRBV7-9 and TRBJ2-1; D is unresolved. Sequencing input: naive CD8+ T cells from PBMCs. The CDR3 DNA sequence: TGTGCCAGCAGCCCAAGAGGCGTGAGCTCCTACAATGAGCAGTTCTTC. Translated, it gives CASSPRGVSSYNEQFF.